A selection of T cell receptor beta chains follows, all from one sample in a study of cytomegalovirus exposure and HLA in healthy donors. Repertoires were generated with immunoSEQ multiplex PCR, while TCRdb's copy carries only in-frame clones and drops some. The table lists around 33,000 clones. Sequencing was done on a sample of PBMCs. These receptors all stem from a middle-aged man in good health and CMV-seronegative. CDR3s include the opening cysteine and the closing phenylalanine or tryptophan. D genes are given only for firm matches. Only part of the rows carry a size: once, few, many, or a class if the clone is expanded.

CDR3 length: 14
clone size: .
D gene: .
J gene: TRBJ1-2
V gene: TRBV12-5
CDR3 protein: CASGSPGAGYGYTF
CDR3 DNA: TGTGCTAGTGGTTCCCCAGGGGCGGGCTATGGCTACACCTTC

CDR3 length: 19
clone size: .
D gene: .
J gene: TRBJ1-1
V gene: TRBV11-3
CDR3 protein: CASSLVWGLAGDLNTEAFF
CDR3 DNA: TGTGCCAGCAGCTTAGTTTGGGGCCTCGCAGGGGACCTGAACACTGAAGCTTTCTTT

CDR3 length: 19
clone size: .
D gene: .
J gene: TRBJ1-3
V gene: TRBV9
CDR3 protein: CASSPTDRNFLYSGNTIYF
CDR3 DNA: TGTGCCAGCAGCCCCACCGACAGGAACTTCCTCTACTCTGGAAACACCATATATTTT

CDR3 length: 16
clone size: .
D gene: TRBD1
J gene: TRBJ1-5
V gene: TRBV4-1
CDR3 protein: CASSQDRGHSNQPQHF
CDR3 DNA: TGCGCCAGCAGCCAAGACAGGGGGCATAGCAATCAGCCCCAGCATTTT

CDR3 length: 16
clone size: .
D gene: .
J gene: TRBJ2-4
V gene: TRBV11-2
CDR3 protein: CASSASLTLAKNIQYF
CDR3 DNA: TGTGCCAGCAGCGCCTCCCTAACCTTAGCCAAAAACATTCAGTACTTC

CDR3 length: 13
clone size: .
D gene: .
J gene: TRBJ1-5
V gene: TRBV30
CDR3 protein: CAWSKRGSQPQHF
CDR3 DNA: TGTGCCTGGAGTAAAAGGGGCAGTCAGCCCCAGCATTTT

CDR3 length: 15
clone size: .
D gene: .
J gene: TRBJ1-1
V gene: TRBV6-1
CDR3 protein: CASSEILDSGTEAFF
CDR3 DNA: TGTGCCAGCAGTGAAATTTTAGATTCAGGCACTGAAGCTTTCTTT

CDR3 length: 15
clone size: .
D gene: TRBD1
J gene: TRBJ2-1
V gene: TRBV27
CDR3 protein: CASSRDRASSRGQFF
CDR3 DNA: TGTGCCAGCAGCCGGGACAGGGCCTCCTCTAGGGGGCAGTTCTTC

CDR3 length: 11
clone size: .
D gene: .
J gene: TRBJ1-1
V gene: TRBV30
CDR3 protein: CARGRNTEAFF
CDR3 DNA: TGTGCCCGGGGAAGGAACACTGAAGCTTTCTTT

CDR3 length: 13
clone size: .
D gene: .
J gene: TRBJ1-1
V gene: TRBV30
CDR3 protein: CAWYRTGNTEAFF
CDR3 DNA: TGTGCCTGGTACCGAACAGGGAACACTGAAGCTTTCTTT

CDR3 length: 15
clone size: .
D gene: TRBD2
J gene: TRBJ2-1
V gene: TRBV7-9
CDR3 protein: CASSSGTSGYNEQFF
CDR3 DNA: TGTGCCAGCAGCTCCGGGACTAGCGGCTACAATGAGCAGTTCTTC

CDR3 length: 12
clone size: .
D gene: TRBD1
J gene: TRBJ1-1
V gene: TRBV5-1
CDR3 protein: CASSSTGVEAFF
CDR3 DNA: TGCGCCAGCAGCTCGACAGGGGTGGAAGCTTTCTTT

CDR3 length: 15
clone size: .
D gene: TRBD1
J gene: TRBJ2-7
V gene: TRBV14
CDR3 protein: CASSQGTGRAYEQYF
CDR3 DNA: TGTGCCAGCAGCCAAGGGACAGGAAGAGCCTACGAGCAGTACTTC

CDR3 length: 15
clone size: medium-sized
D gene: .
J gene: TRBJ1-1
V gene: TRBV14
CDR3 protein: CASSQGGALNTEAFF
CDR3 DNA: TGTGCCAGCAGCCAAGGGGGAGCTCTGAACACTGAAGCTTTCTTT

CDR3 length: 13
clone size: .
D gene: .
J gene: TRBJ1-1
V gene: TRBV19
CDR3 protein: CASRQSGNTEAFF
CDR3 DNA: TGTGCCAGTCGCCAGTCGGGGAACACTGAAGCTTTCTTT

CDR3 length: 15
clone size: .
D gene: TRBD2
J gene: TRBJ2-1
V gene: TRBV5-1
CDR3 protein: CASSSSGTYGDEQFF
CDR3 DNA: TGCGCCAGCAGCTCAAGCGGGACCTACGGGGATGAGCAGTTCTTC

CDR3 length: 14
clone size: .
D gene: TRBD1
J gene: TRBJ1-2
V gene: TRBV7-2
CDR3 protein: CASSLGNRGDGYTF
CDR3 DNA: TGTGCCAGCAGCTTAGGAAACAGGGGTGATGGCTACACCTTC

CDR3 length: 20
clone size: .
D gene: TRBD1
J gene: TRBJ2-3
V gene: TRBV5-4
CDR3 protein: CASSPGFRDRELFSTDTQYF
CDR3 DNA: TGTGCCAGCAGCCCTGGATTCCGGGACAGGGAGCTCTTTAGCACAGATACGCAGTATTTT

CDR3 length: 16
clone size: .
D gene: TRBD1
J gene: TRBJ2-1
V gene: TRBV4-1
CDR3 protein: CASSPNTGTEHNEQFF
CDR3 DNA: TGCGCCAGCAGCCCGAATACCGGGACAGAACACAATGAGCAGTTCTTC

CDR3 length: 18
clone size: .
D gene: .
J gene: TRBJ2-4
V gene: TRBV4-2
CDR3 protein: CASSQDLGSAVAKNIQYF
CDR3 DNA: TGTGCCAGCAGCCAAGATCTCGGAAGCGCCGTAGCCAAAAACATTCAGTACTTC

CDR3 length: 16
clone size: .
D gene: TRBD2
J gene: TRBJ2-1
V gene: TRBV7-8
CDR3 protein: CASGPWTSGSDHEQFF
CDR3 DNA: TGTGCCAGCGGACCCTGGACTAGCGGGAGTGACCATGAGCAGTTCTTC

CDR3 length: 14
clone size: .
D gene: .
J gene: TRBJ1-2
V gene: TRBV30
CDR3 protein: CAWSVTAVAYGYTF
CDR3 DNA: TGTGCCTGGAGTGTAACGGCGGTGGCCTATGGCTACACCTTC

CDR3 length: 14
clone size: .
D gene: .
J gene: TRBJ1-3
V gene: TRBV7-9
CDR3 protein: CASKGTQGGNTIYF
CDR3 DNA: TGTGCCAGCAAGGGGACCCAGGGGGGAAACACCATATATTTT

CDR3 length: 13
clone size: .
D gene: .
J gene: TRBJ2-1
V gene: TRBV5-1
CDR3 protein: CASSFSFGDEQFF
CDR3 DNA: TGCGCCAGCAGCTTCTCTTTCGGAGATGAGCAGTTCTTC

CDR3 length: 14
clone size: .
D gene: TRBD2
J gene: TRBJ2-5
V gene: TRBV19
CDR3 protein: CASSRLAGEETQYF
CDR3 DNA: TGTGCCAGTAGTAGACTAGCGGGAGAAGAGACCCAGTACTTC

CDR3 length: 15
clone size: .
D gene: TRBD1
J gene: TRBJ2-1
V gene: TRBV4-1
CDR3 protein: CASSQDGAGGTEQFF
CDR3 DNA: TGCGCCAGCAGCCAAGATGGCGCAGGGGGCACTGAGCAGTTCTTC

CDR3 length: 12
clone size: .
D gene: .
J gene: TRBJ1-1
V gene: TRBV7-6
CDR3 protein: CASSPDRQQAFF
CDR3 DNA: TGTGCCAGCAGCCCGGACAGACAGCAAGCTTTCTTT

CDR3 length: 15
clone size: .
D gene: .
J gene: TRBJ2-1
V gene: TRBV6-5
CDR3 protein: CASSYGGAAFNEQFF
CDR3 DNA: TGTGCCAGCAGTTACGGCGGGGCCGCTTTCAATGAGCAGTTCTTC

CDR3 length: 16
clone size: .
D gene: TRBD2
J gene: TRBJ2-7
V gene: TRBV6-5
CDR3 protein: CASSLQPGTSKNEQYF
CDR3 DNA: TGTGCCAGCAGTTTGCAACCCGGGACTAGTAAGAACGAGCAGTACTTC

CDR3 length: 13
clone size: .
D gene: .
J gene: TRBJ1-4
V gene: TRBV6-1
CDR3 protein: CASRAATNEKLFF
CDR3 DNA: TGTGCCAGCAGGGCTGCAACTAATGAAAAACTGTTTTTT

CDR3 length: 15
clone size: .
D gene: TRBD1
J gene: TRBJ2-7
V gene: TRBV6-5
CDR3 protein: CASSYSHRGAYEQYF
CDR3 DNA: TGTGCCAGCAGTTACTCGCACAGGGGCGCCTACGAGCAGTACTTC

CDR3 length: 18
clone size: .
D gene: TRBD1
J gene: TRBJ2-6
V gene: TRBV27
CDR3 protein: CASSTYRDRVIGANVLTF
CDR3 DNA: TGTGCCAGCAGTACGTACCGGGACAGGGTAATAGGGGCCAACGTCCTGACTTTC

CDR3 length: 14
clone size: .
D gene: .
J gene: TRBJ1-4
V gene: TRBV7-6
CDR3 protein: CASSRGDINEKLFF
CDR3 DNA: TGTGCCAGCAGCCGGGGGGATATCAATGAAAAACTGTTTTTT

CDR3 length: 15
clone size: .
D gene: .
J gene: TRBJ1-5
V gene: TRBV29-1
CDR3 protein: CSVIEGVSSNQPQHF
CDR3 DNA: TGCAGCGTTATCGAGGGGGTCTCGAGCAATCAGCCCCAGCATTTT

CDR3 length: 11
clone size: .
D gene: .
J gene: TRBJ1-2
V gene: TRBV7-2
CDR3 protein: CASSASGGYTF
CDR3 DNA: TGTGCCAGCTCTGCTTCGGGTGGCTACACCTTC

CDR3 length: 12
clone size: .
D gene: .
J gene: TRBJ1-1
V gene: TRBV30
CDR3 protein: CAWSATGGEAFF
CDR3 DNA: TGTGCCTGGAGTGCAACCGGGGGAGAAGCTTTCTTT

CDR3 length: 16
clone size: .
D gene: TRBD2
J gene: TRBJ2-3
V gene: TRBV4-2
CDR3 protein: CASSQGSGRGADTQYF
CDR3 DNA: TGTGCCAGCAGCCAAGGTAGCGGGAGAGGCGCAGATACGCAGTATTTT

CDR3 length: 15
clone size: .
D gene: TRBD2
J gene: TRBJ2-7
V gene: TRBV27
CDR3 protein: CASSLLPGGAYEQYF
CDR3 DNA: TGTGCCAGCAGCCTTTTACCGGGAGGGGCCTACGAGCAGTACTTC

CDR3 length: 14
clone size: .
D gene: .
J gene: TRBJ1-2
V gene: TRBV28
CDR3 protein: CASSSQGSGYGYTF
CDR3 DNA: TGTGCCAGCAGTTCACAGGGCTCGGGCTATGGCTACACCTTC

CDR3 length: 13
clone size: .
D gene: .
J gene: TRBJ2-5
V gene: TRBV5-1
CDR3 protein: CASSTGTQETQYF
CDR3 DNA: TGCGCCAGCAGCACAGGAACCCAAGAGACCCAGTACTTC

CDR3 length: 14
clone size: .
D gene: .
J gene: TRBJ1-5
V gene: TRBV28
CDR3 protein: CASSLKWRDQPQHF
CDR3 DNA: TGTGCCAGCAGTTTAAAGTGGAGGGATCAGCCCCAGCATTTT

CDR3 length: 12
clone size: .
D gene: .
J gene: TRBJ2-7
V gene: TRBV30
CDR3 protein: CAFRDWSYEQYF
CDR3 DNA: TGTGCCTTCCGGGACTGGTCCTACGAGCAGTACTTC

CDR3 length: 15
clone size: .
D gene: .
J gene: TRBJ1-1
V gene: TRBV6-5
CDR3 protein: CASSYWGGVGTEAFF
CDR3 DNA: TGTGCCAGCAGTTACTGGGGGGGCGTAGGTACTGAAGCTTTCTTT

CDR3 length: 14
clone size: .
D gene: TRBD1
J gene: TRBJ2-5
V gene: TRBV6-1
CDR3 protein: CASITQGAWETQYF
CDR3 DNA: TGTGCCAGCATAACCCAGGGGGCTTGGGAGACCCAGTACTTC

CDR3 length: 15
clone size: .
D gene: TRBD2
J gene: TRBJ2-3
V gene: TRBV2
CDR3 protein: CASRIFSGVTDTQYF
CDR3 DNA: TGTGCCAGCAGAATCTTTAGCGGGGTCACAGATACGCAGTATTTT

CDR3 length: 17
clone size: .
D gene: TRBD2
J gene: TRBJ2-2
V gene: TRBV4-2
CDR3 protein: CASSQYLSGANTGELFF
CDR3 DNA: TGTGCCAGCAGCCAATATCTGAGCGGGGCGAACACCGGGGAGCTGTTTTTT

CDR3 length: 12
clone size: .
D gene: TRBD1
J gene: TRBJ2-4
V gene: TRBV29-1
CDR3 protein: CSMGTARNIQYF
CDR3 DNA: TGCAGCATGGGGACAGCGCGAAACATTCAGTACTTC

CDR3 length: 16
clone size: .
D gene: TRBD2
J gene: TRBJ2-3
V gene: TRBV14
CDR3 protein: CASSHLSGLGADTQYF
CDR3 DNA: TGTGCCAGCAGCCATCTTAGCGGGCTAGGCGCAGATACGCAGTATTTT

CDR3 length: 14
clone size: .
D gene: .
J gene: TRBJ1-3
V gene: TRBV6-6
CDR3 protein: CASSPHDRGNTIYF
CDR3 DNA: TGTGCCAGCAGCCCCCACGACAGGGGAAACACCATATATTTT

CDR3 length: 15
clone size: .
D gene: TRBD1
J gene: TRBJ1-5
V gene: TRBV5-1
CDR3 protein: CAPGGFSISNQPQHF
CDR3 DNA: TGCGCCCCAGGGGGGTTCAGTATTAGCAATCAGCCCCAGCATTTT

CDR3 length: 18
clone size: .
D gene: TRBD2
J gene: TRBJ2-1
V gene: TRBV18
CDR3 protein: CASSPFGMTGTSGNEQFF
CDR3 DNA: TGTGCCAGCTCACCTTTCGGCATGACCGGGACTAGCGGCAATGAGCAGTTCTTC

CDR3 length: 17
clone size: .
D gene: .
J gene: TRBJ2-1
V gene: TRBV18
CDR3 protein: CASSPTTASFSYNEQFF
CDR3 DNA: TGTGCCAGCTCACCGACGACAGCTTCTTTTTCCTACAATGAGCAGTTCTTC

CDR3 length: 16
clone size: .
D gene: .
J gene: TRBJ2-3
V gene: TRBV7-9
CDR3 protein: CASSSQGPKPTDTQYF
CDR3 DNA: TGTGCCAGCAGCTCGCAGGGGCCTAAGCCCACAGATACGCAGTATTTT

CDR3 length: 15
clone size: .
D gene: TRBD1
J gene: TRBJ1-5
V gene: TRBV30
CDR3 protein: CAWSVGTGSNQPQHF
CDR3 DNA: TGTGCCTGGAGTGTAGGGACAGGGAGCAATCAGCCCCAGCATTTT